These T cell receptor beta chains were read from a single sample in a study of identical twins. MiXCR, applied by TCRdb to the 5' RACE reads, yields one record per CDR3 protein. Of under 900,000 distinct CDR3 sequences in the sample, more than 9% were seen once. These data also featured in a second study, about yellow fever vaccine responses in identical twins.

Input material: PBMCs. The receptors were gathered from a woman between 18 and 29 years old in good health. Each CDR3 is given with its conserved first and last residue. The D gene is left open where the match is weak. Not all rows give a size; the values are once, few, many and, for expanded clones, a class.

j_gene | abundance | d_gene | v_gene | CDR3aa | CDR3nt
TRBJ1-1 | many | - | TRBV7-6 | CASSLGTEGTEAFF | TGTGCCAGCAGCTTAGGGACAGAGGGCACTGAAGCTTTCTTT
TRBJ2-1 | few | - | TRBV12-3/TRBV12-4 | CASSLVVIYNEQFF | TGTGCCAGCAGTTTAGTAGTTATTTACAATGAGCAGTTCTTC
TRBJ1-4 | - | - | TRBV29-1 | CSVEYSGKLFF | TGCAGCGTTGAATACTCGGGAAAACTGTTTTTT
TRBJ2-3 | few | TRBD1 | TRBV2 | CASSAQGQGTQYF | TGTGCCAGCAGCGCCCAAGGACAGGGGACGCAGTATTTT
TRBJ2-1 | few | TRBD1 | TRBV14 | CASSPGQGALLYNEQFF | TGTGCCAGCAGCCCCGGACAGGGGGCTCTTCTGTACAATGAGCAGTTCTTC
TRBJ2-2 | - | - | TRBV29-1 | CSVEDRGLGTGELFF | TGCAGCGTTGAAGATCGAGGGCTTGGCACCGGGGAGCTGTTTTTT
TRBJ2-1 | few | TRBD2 | TRBV4-2 | CASSQEELTVPSGRNEQFF | TGTGCCAGCAGCCAAGAGGAGTTAACTGTGCCTAGCGGGAGGAATGAGCAGTTCTTC
TRBJ2-2 | many | TRBD1 | TRBV2 | CASTGQGNTGELFF | TGTGCCAGCACGGGACAGGGGAACACCGGGGAGCTGTTTTTT
TRBJ2-1 | few | - | TRBV5-1 | CASSLESGMMNEQFF | TGCGCCAGCAGCTTGGAATCAGGGATGATGAATGAGCAGTTCTTC
TRBJ1-1 | many | - | TRBV3-1 | CASSQETAPTFGTEAFF | TGTGCCAGCAGCCAGGAGACAGCCCCTACATTCGGCACTGAAGCTTTCTTT
TRBJ2-3 | - | TRBD1 | TRBV12-3/TRBV12-4 | CASSNGQGSTDTQYF | TGTGCCAGCAGTAACGGACAGGGGAGCACAGATACGCAGTATTTT
TRBJ2-5 | - | TRBD2 | TRBV5-1 | CASSLRSLAGGPKETQYF | TGCGCCAGCAGCTTAAGGAGTCTAGCGGGAGGCCCCAAAGAGACCCAGTACTTC
TRBJ2-7 | many | - | TRBV24-1 | CATSVGGPSYEQYF | TGTGCCACCAGTGTAGGAGGGCCCTCCTACGAGCAGTACTTC
TRBJ2-1 | - | - | TRBV3-1 | CASSQSEYNEQFF | TGTGCCAGCAGCCAAAGTGAATACAATGAGCAGTTCTTC
TRBJ1-3 | few | TRBD1 | TRBV11-1 | CASSPSPGQGAVISGNTIYF | TGTGCCAGCAGCCCTTCGCCGGGGCAGGGGGCCGTAATCTCTGGAAACACCATATATTTT
TRBJ2-1 | - | TRBD2 | TRBV20-1 | CSAGRTSGRLGNEQFF | TGCAGTGCCGGCCGGACTAGCGGGAGATTAGGGAATGAGCAGTTCTTC
TRBJ2-3 | few | - | TRBV27 | CASSHPEGGTIF | TGTGCCAGCAGTCATCCCGAGGGGGGCACGATTTTT
TRBJ1-6 | - | - | TRBV5-6 | CASSFEVSPLHF | TGTGCCAGCAGCTTTGAAGTCTCACCCCTCCACTTT
TRBJ1-2 | - | - | TRBV3-1 | CASSQDLEEGNYGYTF | TGTGCCAGCAGCCAAGATTTGGAGGAGGGCAACTATGGCTACACCTTC
TRBJ2-5 | few | - | TRBV20-1 | CSASPTQETQYF | TGCAGTGCTAGCCCTACCCAAGAGACCCAGTACTTC
TRBJ2-5 | - | - | TRBV12-3/TRBV12-4 | CASSFTAQYF | TGTGCCAGCAGTTTCACGGCCCAGTACTTC
TRBJ1-1 | few | - | TRBV29-1 | CSVGQDRPITEAFF | TGCAGCGTTGGACAGGACAGACCCATCACTGAAGCTTTCTTT
TRBJ2-5 | few | TRBD2 | TRBV25-1 | CASSEYNSIGGARETQYF | TGTGCCAGCAGTGAATATAACTCTATCGGGGGGGCCCGGGAGACCCAGTACTTC
TRBJ2-1 | few | TRBD2 | TRBV2 | CASSGIAGGPDEQFF | TGTGCCAGCAGCGGTATAGCGGGAGGGCCCGATGAGCAGTTCTTC
TRBJ1-1 | few | - | TRBV15 | CATSRGDFGEAFF | TGTGCCACCAGCAGAGGCGACTTCGGTGAAGCTTTCTTT
TRBJ2-7 | few | - | TRBV28 | CASRLGSPPSYEQYF | TGTGCCAGCAGGCTCGGTAGTCCCCCCTCCTACGAGCAGTACTTC
TRBJ2-1 | - | TRBD2 | TRBV20-1 | CCATQTLAGVFYNEQFF | TGCTGTGCTACCCAGACATTAGCGGGAGTTTTCTACAATGAGCAGTTCTTC
TRBJ2-3 | few | - | TRBV2 | CASSESDTQYF | TGTGCCAGCAGTGAAAGTGATACGCAGTATTTT
TRBJ2-1 | many | TRBD2 | TRBV7-2 | CASRLGGSSYNEQFF | TGTGCCAGCAGGCTCGGGGGGAGCTCCTACAATGAGCAGTTCTTC
TRBJ2-7 | - | - | TRBV18 | CASSPPVGGSHEQYF | TGTGCCAGCTCACCACCGGTGGGGGGATCCCACGAGCAGTACTTC
TRBJ2-1 | few | TRBD2 | TRBV5-1 | CASSSTGTSGVNYNEQFF | TGCGCCAGCAGCTCGACCGGGACTAGCGGGGTGAACTACAATGAGCAGTTCTTC
TRBJ2-1 | few | TRBD2 | TRBV7-6 | CASVRLAGEINEQFF | TGTGCCAGCGTCCGACTAGCGGGAGAAATAAATGAGCAGTTCTTC
TRBJ2-2 | - | - | TRBV29-1 | CSGVLGIGPGELFF | TGCAGCGGCGTACTCGGGATAGGCCCCGGGGAGCTGTTTTTT
TRBJ2-7 | many | TRBD2 | TRBV12-3/TRBV12-4 | CASSLMGGDEQYF | TGTGCCAGCAGTTTAATGGGAGGGGACGAGCAGTACTTC
TRBJ2-1 | - | TRBD2 | TRBV7-6 | CASSRPPGLEVYEQFF | TGTGCCAGCAGCCGTCCCCCGGGACTAGAGGTCTATGAGCAGTTCTTC
TRBJ1-1 | few | TRBD1 | TRBV29-1 | CSVGPGQGAKSTEAFF | TGCAGCGTTGGACCGGGACAGGGGGCGAAGTCGACTGAAGCTTTCTTT
TRBJ2-5 | - | - | TRBV2 | CASSNRQGLRETQYF | TGTGCCAGCAGTAATCGCCAGGGGCTAAGAGAGACCCAGTACTTC
TRBJ2-1 | - | TRBD2 | TRBV15 | CATSRKELAGFYNEQFF | TGTGCCACCAGCAGGAAAGAACTAGCGGGGTTCTACAATGAGCAGTTCTTC
TRBJ1-5 | many | - | TRBV20-1 | CSARGGFSNQPQHF | TGCAGTGCTAGAGGGGGGTTTAGCAATCAGCCCCAGCATTTT
TRBJ2-3 | few | - | TRBV11-1 | CASSAGYAIGLSTDTQYF | TGTGCCAGCAGCGCCGGGTATGCCATAGGACTGAGCACAGATACGCAGTATTTT
TRBJ1-2 | - | TRBD1 | TRBV5-1 | CASSTGGQTFYGYTF | TGCGCCAGCAGCACGGGGGGACAGACCTTCTATGGCTACACCTTC
TRBJ2-1 | few | TRBD2 | TRBV6-1 | CASSNRNLAGRVNEQFF | TGTGCCAGCAGTAACCGCAATCTAGCGGGAAGGGTCAATGAGCAGTTCTTC
TRBJ1-1 | many | TRBD1 | TRBV12-3/TRBV12-4 | CASSLGQGAKNTEAFF | TGTGCCAGCAGTTTAGGGCAGGGGGCGAAGAACACTGAAGCTTTCTTT
TRBJ1-2 | - | TRBD1 | TRBV7-8 | CASSLVQGARKDYGYTF | TGTGCCAGCAGCCTAGTGCAGGGGGCGAGAAAGGACTATGGCTACACCTTC
TRBJ1-1 | - | - | TRBV3-1 | CASSARQGMAFF | TGTGCCAGCAGCGCTCGTCAGGGTATGGCTTTCTTT
TRBJ2-1 | - | TRBD2 | TRBV4-1 | CASSHLLPGLADNEQFF | TGCGCCAGCAGCCACCTACTTCCGGGACTAGCGGACAATGAGCAGTTCTTC
TRBJ2-5 | few | - | TRBV15 | CATSRALGGGETQYF | TGTGCCACCAGCAGAGCATTGGGCGGGGGCGAGACCCAGTACTTC
TRBJ2-5 | - | TRBD2 | TRBV24-1 | CATSDRSGQETQYF | TGTGCCACCAGTGATCGTAGCGGGCAGGAGACCCAGTACTTC
TRBJ2-2 | - | TRBD1 | TRBV9 | CASTPGGADRGRSGELFF | TGTGCCAGCACCCCTGGGGGTGCGGACAGGGGGCGTTCCGGGGAGCTGTTTTTT
TRBJ2-1 | few | TRBD2 | TRBV7-3 | CASSLASGGYSYNEQFF | TGTGCCAGCAGCTTGGCTAGCGGGGGCTACTCCTACAATGAGCAGTTCTTC
TRBJ2-1 | many | TRBD1 | TRBV5-1 | CASSFRDRGLNEQFF | TGCGCCAGCAGCTTCCGGGACAGGGGGTTGAATGAGCAGTTCTTC
TRBJ1-1 | - | - | TRBV25-1 | CASSGTKEMNTEAFF | TGTGCCAGCAGTGGGACAAAAGAGATGAACACTGAAGCTTTCTTT
TRBJ2-5 | - | TRBD1 | TRBV10-2 | CASSQQGASQETQYF | TGCGCCAGCAGTCAACAGGGGGCCTCACAAGAGACCCAGTACTTC
TRBJ2-1 | - | - | TRBV7-2 | CASSHPPRHEQFF | TGTGCCAGCAGCCACCCACCGCGACATGAGCAGTTCTTC
TRBJ1-5 | many | - | TRBV21-1 | CASSGTGSKEEHF | TGTGCCAGCTCCGGGACAGGGTCAAAGGAGGAGCATTTT